This entry lists 24 T cell receptor beta chains sequenced from one sample in a study of neurological immune-mediated disorders (dated by TCRdb to about 2019). The receptor library was made with 5' RACE. Sequencing was carried out with an Illumina HiSeq 2500. In-frame beta chains were kept once TCRdb had trimmed the public reads at Q25 with fastp and called clones with MiXCR. Rows matching on CDR3 protein sequence are summarized as one entry with the most common DNA and genes. Counted in this sample were 57,000 or so distinct CDR3 sequences; roughly 10% of them appeared once. 1.8% of the sample lies in the top ten. Sequencing was done on a sample of PBMCs. The receptors were gathered from a man in his 60s in good health.

This clonotype has more than one count but fewer than ten. The chain has TRBV5-4 and TRBJ2-4, with 11 bases that match TRBD1. In germline, CDR1 is SGHNT, CDR2 YYREEE (reference sequence). V trimming: 5 bases; J trimming: 8 bases; junction bases outside the gene matches: 9. The length of the CDR3 is 15 residues. The CDR3 sequence is CASSPTGTGGDIQYF. The CDR3 bases are TGTGCCAGCAGTCCTACCGGGACAGGGGGTGACATTCAGTACTTC.

In this sample, this clonotype turned up many times. V and J are TRBV20-1 and TRBJ1-3; D perhaps matches TRBD1 (6 bases). This CDR3 has 13 residues. V was cut by 4 bases and J by 7 bases, with 14 bases left in between. Germline V lookup: CDR1 DFQATT, CDR2 SNEGSKA (reference sequence). CDR3 residues: CSAKGGSWNTIYF. In DNA form, the CDR3 reads TGCAGTGCTAAAGGGGGATCTTGGAACACCATATATTTT.

In this sample, this clonotype turned up many times. V is TRBV7-3 and J is TRBJ1-6; the match to TRBD1 covers 9 bases. Germline values: CDR1 SGHTA, CDR2 FQGTGA. The CDR3 sequence is 14 residues long. Trimming took 5 bases from V and 7 from J; bases not matched to a gene: 3. The CDR3 DNA is TGTGCCAGCAGCCTCGGGACAGGGAATTCACCCCTCCACTTT. This gives the protein CASSLGTGNSPLHF.

This clonotype was seen at least ten times. V and J are TRBV7-2 and TRBJ1-2, with no clear D. CDR1 and CDR2 (germline): SGHTA, FQGNSA. Trimming removed 4 bases at V and 6 bases at J, with 12 bases between. The CDR3 consists of 13 residues. CDR3 in DNA: TGTGCCAGCAGCTCGAGAAGGAGAGATGGCTACACCTTC. Amino acids: CASSSRRRDGYTF.

This clonotype was observed once. A junction boundary mismatches the germline segment, possibly from a read error. CDR3 sequence (DNA): TGCAGAGTTGAGGAGACCCAGTACTTC. Protein: CRVEETQYF. The chain is built from TRBV29-1 and TRBJ2-5, with no clear D. The CDR3 contains 9 residues. Per germline, CDR1 SQVTM and CDR2 ANQGSEA.

This clonotype was observed a few times. This chain connects TRBV12-3 or TRBV12-4 to TRBJ2-7; unclear D gene. Trimming took 5 bases from V and 2 from J, leaving 10 bases between them. This CDR3 region has 13 residues. The CDR3 DNA sequence: TGTGCCAGCAGTAAGGCGGAAACCTACGAGCAGTACTTC. It encodes CASSKAETYEQYF.

This clonotype was picked up many times. The chain links TRBV6-2 or TRBV6-3 to TRBJ2-5; 7 nucleotides agree with TRBD2. Germline CDR1 reads MNHEY; CDR2 reads SVGEGT. This CDR3 is 15 amino acids long. The V and J ends lost 2 bases and 5 bases, in that order; junction bases with no gene match: 8. The CDR3 coding sequence is TGTGCCAGCAGTTACGTTGGACTAGGGGCGGAGACCCAGTACTTC. The encoded protein is CASSYVGLGAETQYF.

This clonotype came up many times. The V and J genes are TRBV5-1 and TRBJ1-1, with TRBD1 identical over 7 bases. The germline gives CDR1 SGHRS, CDR2 YFSETQ. This CDR3 is built from 15 residues. With 6 bases clipped from V and 0 bases from J, the junction kept 8 bases outside the gene matches. CDR3 in DNA: TGCGCCAGCACTTCTTTAGGGGGCTTGAACACTGAAGCTTTCTTT. Amino acids: CASTSLGGLNTEAFF.

This clonotype was detected ten times or more. This chain connects TRBV20-1 to TRBJ1-5; no clear D gene. In germline, CDR1 is DFQATT, CDR2 SNEGSKA (reference sequence). The CDR3 loop spans 14 amino acids. Trimming pared 0 bases from V and 0 bases from J, leaving 6 bases between. The CDR3 is CSARDVNSNQPQHF. In nucleotides, the CDR3 is TGCAGTGCTAGAGACGTTAATAGCAATCAGCCCCAGCATTTT.

This clonotype was recorded at least ten times. The rearrangement joins TRBV27 to TRBJ2-3, with 15 bases that match TRBD2. V shed 6 bases and J 6 bases; nucleotides not matched to a gene: 4. The germline CDR1 and CDR2 sequences are MNHEY and SMNVEV (reference sequence). This CDR3 is built from 15 residues. The CDR3 DNA sequence: TGTGCCAGCAGCGGACTAGCGGGGGGGCCGGATACGCAGTATTTT. Protein product: CASSGLAGGPDTQYF.

This clonotype showed up many times. The chain is built from TRBV20-1 and TRBJ1-4; possible D gene TRBD1, 5 bases. CDR3 size: 14 residues. In germline, CDR1 is DFQATT, CDR2 SNEGSKA (reference sequence). The V end lost 1 base, the J end lost 8 bases, and 14 bases lay between the germline ends. As DNA, the CDR3 is TGCAGTGCTAGAGCGCCGGGACCTGGCGAAAAACTGTTTTTT. It specifies CSARAPGPGEKLFF.

This clonotype was counted at least ten times. The chain joins TRBV20-1 to TRBJ2-1; D could derive from TRBD1 or TRBD2 (5 bases each). V was clipped by 6 bases and J by 5 bases, with 14 bases between them. The CDR3 has 13 amino acids. The germline gives CDR1 DFQATT, CDR2 SNEGSKA (reference sequence). The CDR3 nucleotides read TGCAGTGCCCGAGGGGCCGTCGACAATGAGCAGTTCTTC. Protein product: CSARGAVDNEQFF.

The table lists this clonotype with many counts. The chain couples TRBV21-1 to TRBJ2-7; the table names TRBD1, a call not compared with the DNA. TRBV21-1 is shown as a pseudogene. The CDR3 is 13 amino acids. The CDR3, as DNA: TGTGCCAGCAGCACCCCCGGGTGCTACGAGCAGTACTTC. This translates into CASSTPGCYEQYF.

The chain carries TRBV4-3 and TRBJ1-1; 8 nucleotides line up with TRBD1. CDR3 size: 16 residues. V lost 0 bases, J lost 1 base, and 4 bases stayed unmatched. The V gene's germline CDR1 is LGHNA and CDR2 YSLEER. The CDR3 loop is CASSQDPQGANTEAFF. The CDR3 DNA sequence: TGCGCCAGCAGCCAAGATCCCCAGGGGGCGAACACTGAAGCTTTCTTT.

V gene TRBV23-1 combines with J gene TRBJ2-7, with no clear D. TRBV23-1 is recorded as an ORF, its role being uncertain. V gave up 9 bases and J gave up 2 bases, with 14 bases separating them. This CDR3 has 13 residues. CDR3 coding DNA: TGCGCCAGAGGGTCCCCTCGGCCCTACGAGCAGTACTTC. It yields the protein CARGSPRPYEQYF.

In its sample, this clonotype was seen many times. V usage is TRBV4-1 and J usage is TRBJ1-2, with D tentatively TRBD1 (5 bases). Trimming shortened V by 4 bases and J by 7 bases, and 16 bases separated the two germline ends. Germline values: CDR1 MGHRA, CDR2 YSYEKL. The CDR3 consists of 14 residues. CDR3 nucleotide sequence: TGCGCCAGCAGCCTCTTGCCCAACGGGGGTGGCTACACCTTC. It codes for CASSLLPNGGGYTF.

About this clonotype: A single base separates this from a much larger clone, so it may be a read error. In DNA form, the CDR3 reads TGCGCCAGGAGCTTGGCAGCGGGGGCCCTACAAGAGACCCAGTACTTC. Translated, it gives CARSLAAGALQETQYF. The chain has TRBV5-1 and TRBJ2-5; TRBD2 aligns across 8 bases. In germline, CDR1 is SGHRS, CDR2 YFSETQ. CDR3 length equals 16 residues.

This rearrangement joins TRBV4-1 to TRBJ1-4; D gene uncertain. V lost 1 base and J 7 bases, leaving 13 bases between the germline ends. The CDR3 consists of 15 residues. Germline V gene sequence: CDR1 MGHRA, CDR2 YSYEKL. CDR3: CASSQAPGGGEKLFF. CDR3 coding DNA: TGCGCCAGCAGCCAAGCCCCAGGAGGTGGTGAAAAACTGTTTTTT.

The chain combines TRBV15 with TRBJ2-7, with 9 bases identical to TRBD1. CDR1 and CDR2 from the germline V gene are LNHNV and YYDKDF (reference sequence). There are 17 residues in the CDR3. Losses at the gene ends were 0 bases for V and 3 bases for J; bases not matched to a gene: 9. CDR3 DNA sequence: TGTGCCACCAGCAGAGATAAATTGGGGGACAGGGTCTACGAGCAGTACTTC. Translating gives CATSRDKLGDRVYEQYF. The variable domain in full, with the rest retrieved from reference TRBV15 and TRBJ2-7, is DAMVIQNPRYQVTQFGKPVTLSCSQTLNHNVMYWYQQKSSQAPKLLFHYYDKDFNNEADTPDNFQSRRPNTSFCFLDIRSPGLGDTAMYLCATSRDKLGDRVYEQYFGPGTRLTVT.

This clonotype was found many times. V gene TRBV7-2 combines with J gene TRBJ2-7; 7 nucleotides line up with TRBD1. The CDR3 loop spans 14 amino acids. The trim removed 4 bases at V and 2 bases at J, leaving 5 bases unmatched. Germline V gene lookup returns CDR1 SGHTA and CDR2 FQGNSA. The CDR3 DNA is TGTGCCAGCAGCTCCCCGGGACAGACCTACGAGCAGTACTTC. Translation gives CASSSPGQTYEQYF. The entire variable domain, with the rest obtained from reference TRBV7-2 and TRBJ2-7, is as follows: GAGVSQSPSNKVTEKGKDVELRCDPISGHTALYWYRQSLGQGLEFLIYFQGNSAPDKSGLPSDRFSAERTGGSVSTLTIQRTQQEDSAVYLCASSSPGQTYEQYFGPGTRLTVT.

The CDR3 DNA is TGCAGTGCTAGAGATAACGAAAAGAGAGCTTTCTTT. Translated, it gives CSARDNEKRAFF. The chain carries TRBV20-1 and TRBJ1-1, with D unresolved. There are 12 residues in the CDR3. Trimming pared 0 bases from V and 10 bases from J, leaving 12 bases between. CDR1 is DFQATT, CDR2 SNEGSKA, per germline (reference sequence).

This clonotype was detected ten times or more. The rearrangement links TRBV20-1 to TRBJ1-2, with a weak D call TRBD1 (5 bases). The CDR3 sequence is 13 residues long. Per germline, CDR1 DFQATT and CDR2 SNEGSKA (reference sequence). The V end lost 6 bases, the J end lost 4 bases, and 15 bases lay between the germline ends. As DNA, the CDR3 is TGCAGTGCACCCACGACAGATAGCTATGGCTACACCTTC. This gives the protein CSAPTTDSYGYTF.

The chain carries TRBV5-1 and TRBJ2-7; 7 positions agree with TRBD2. With V trimmed by 4 bases and J by 4 bases, 8 bases remained unmatched. CDR1 is SGHRS, CDR2 YFSETQ, per germline. There are 14 residues in the CDR3. DNA for the CDR3: TGCGCCAGCAGCCCGGGGCAAGCGGGGTACGAGCAGTACTTC. This codes for CASSPGQAGYEQYF.

In this sample, this clonotype turned up many times. The CDR3 bases are TGTGCCAGCAGCCACCTAGGGACCTACGAGCAGTACTTC. Translation gives CASSHLGTYEQYF. This chain links TRBV3-1 with TRBJ2-7; no clear D gene. Between the trimmed V and J ends, which lost 3 bases and 2 bases, there was a span of 8 bases. CDR1 is LGHDT, CDR2 YNNKEL, per germline (reference sequence). This CDR3 is built from 13 residues.